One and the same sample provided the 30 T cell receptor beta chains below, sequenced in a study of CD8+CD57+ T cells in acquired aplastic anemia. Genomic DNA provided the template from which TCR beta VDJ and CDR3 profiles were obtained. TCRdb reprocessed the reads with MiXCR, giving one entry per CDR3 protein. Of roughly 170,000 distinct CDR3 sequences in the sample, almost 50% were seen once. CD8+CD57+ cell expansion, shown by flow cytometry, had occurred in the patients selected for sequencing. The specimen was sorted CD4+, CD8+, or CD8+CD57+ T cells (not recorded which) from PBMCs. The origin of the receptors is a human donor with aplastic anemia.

The CDR3 region has the DNA TGTGCCATCAGGAGCGGGGGGGCCACAGATACGCAGTATTTT. Amino acid sequence: CAIRSGGATDTQYF. V gene TRBV10-3 combines with J gene TRBJ2-3, with 10 bases identical to TRBD2. This CDR3 has 14 amino acids. The trim removed 6 bases at V and 2 bases at J, leaving 2 bases unmatched. CDR1 is ENHRY and CDR2 is SYGVKD in the germline V gene.

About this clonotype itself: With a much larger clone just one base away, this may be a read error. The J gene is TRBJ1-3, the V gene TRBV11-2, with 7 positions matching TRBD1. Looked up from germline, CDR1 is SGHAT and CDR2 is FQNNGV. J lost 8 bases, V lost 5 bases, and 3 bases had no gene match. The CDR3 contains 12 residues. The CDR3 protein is CASSVRGDTIYF. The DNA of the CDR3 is TGTGCCAGCAGCGTCAGGGGGGACACCATATATTTT. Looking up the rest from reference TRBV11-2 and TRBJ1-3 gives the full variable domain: EAGVAQSPRYKIIEKRQSVAFWCNPISGHATLYWYQQILGQGPKLLIQFQNNGVVDDSQLPKDRFSAERLKGVDSTLKIQPAKLEDSAVYLCASSVRGDTIYFGEGSWLTVV.

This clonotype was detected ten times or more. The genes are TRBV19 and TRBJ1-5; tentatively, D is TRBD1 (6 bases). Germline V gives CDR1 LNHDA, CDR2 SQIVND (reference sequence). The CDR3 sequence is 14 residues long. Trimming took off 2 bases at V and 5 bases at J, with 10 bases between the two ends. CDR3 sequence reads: CASSIQGNHQPQHF. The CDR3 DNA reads TGTGCCAGTAGTATACAGGGGAACCATCAGCCCCAGCATTTT.

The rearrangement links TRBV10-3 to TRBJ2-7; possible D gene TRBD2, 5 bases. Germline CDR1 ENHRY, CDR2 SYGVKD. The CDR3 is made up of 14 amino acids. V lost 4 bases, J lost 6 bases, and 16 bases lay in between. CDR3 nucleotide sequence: TGTGCCATCAGTGCAGTGGGAGCGAACGGCGAGCAGTACTTC. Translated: CAISAVGANGEQYF.

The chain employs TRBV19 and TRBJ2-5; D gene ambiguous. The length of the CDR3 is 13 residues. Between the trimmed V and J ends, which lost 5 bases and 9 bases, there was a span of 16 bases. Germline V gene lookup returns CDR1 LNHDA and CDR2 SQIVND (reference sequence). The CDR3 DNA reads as TGTGCCAGTAGTTCCCGATCGCGTGTGCCCCAGTACTTC. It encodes CASSSRSRVPQYF.

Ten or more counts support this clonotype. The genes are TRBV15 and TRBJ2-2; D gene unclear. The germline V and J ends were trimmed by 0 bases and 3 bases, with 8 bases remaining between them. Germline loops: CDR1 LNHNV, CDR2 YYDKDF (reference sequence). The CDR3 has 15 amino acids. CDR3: CATSRDRTHTGELFF. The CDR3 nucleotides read TGTGCCACCAGCAGAGATCGCACCCACACCGGGGAGCTGTTTTTT. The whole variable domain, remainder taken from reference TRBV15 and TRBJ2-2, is DAMVIQNPRYQVTQFGKPVTLSCSQTLNHNVMYWYQQKSSQAPKLLFHYYDKDFNNEADTPDNFQSRRPNTSFCFLDIRSPGLGDTAMYLCATSRDRTHTGELFFGEGSRLTVL.

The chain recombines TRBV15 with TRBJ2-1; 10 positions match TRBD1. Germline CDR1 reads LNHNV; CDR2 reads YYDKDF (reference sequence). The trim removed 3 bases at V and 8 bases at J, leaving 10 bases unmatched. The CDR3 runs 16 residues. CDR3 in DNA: TGTGCCACCAGCAGCTCCAGGTCGGGACAGGGGCATGAGCAGTTCTTC. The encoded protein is CATSSSRSGQGHEQFF.

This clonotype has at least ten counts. The CDR3 region has the DNA TGTGCCAGCAGCAATACAGGGACTCAGCCCCAGCATTTT. Translating gives CASSNTGTQPQHF. The chain links TRBV7-9 to TRBJ1-5, with D perhaps matching TRBD1 (6 bases). The germline V and J ends were trimmed by 5 bases and 6 bases, with 11 bases remaining between them. The CDR3 loop spans 13 amino acids. Germline CDR1 SEHNR, CDR2 FQNEAQ (reference sequence).

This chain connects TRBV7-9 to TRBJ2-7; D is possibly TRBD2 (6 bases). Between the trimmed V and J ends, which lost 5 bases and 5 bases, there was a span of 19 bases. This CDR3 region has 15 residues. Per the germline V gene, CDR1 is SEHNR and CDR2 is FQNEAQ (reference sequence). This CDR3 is CASSHPGVGPHEQYF. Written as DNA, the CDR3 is TGTGCCAGCAGCCACCCGGGGGTGGGGCCCCACGAGCAGTACTTC.

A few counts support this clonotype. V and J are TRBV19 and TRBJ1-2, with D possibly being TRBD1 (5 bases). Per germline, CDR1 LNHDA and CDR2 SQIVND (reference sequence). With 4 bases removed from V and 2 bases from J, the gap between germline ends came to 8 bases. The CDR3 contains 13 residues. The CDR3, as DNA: TGTGCCAGTAGTAACGCAGGGAACTATGGCTACACCTTC. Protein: CASSNAGNYGYTF.

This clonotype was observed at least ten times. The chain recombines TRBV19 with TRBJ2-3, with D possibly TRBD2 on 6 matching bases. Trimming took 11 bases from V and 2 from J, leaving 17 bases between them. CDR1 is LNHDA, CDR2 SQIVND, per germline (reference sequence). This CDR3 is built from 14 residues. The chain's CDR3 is CASAGQGLTDTQYF. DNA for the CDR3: TGTGCCTCTGCAGGGCAGGGACTCACAGATACGCAGTATTTT.

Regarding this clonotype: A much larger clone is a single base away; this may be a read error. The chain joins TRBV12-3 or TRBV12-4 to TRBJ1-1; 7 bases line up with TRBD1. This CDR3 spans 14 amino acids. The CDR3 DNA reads TGTGCCAGCAGATTACAGGGGACGAACACTGGAGCTTTCTTT. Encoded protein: CASRLQGTNTGAFF.

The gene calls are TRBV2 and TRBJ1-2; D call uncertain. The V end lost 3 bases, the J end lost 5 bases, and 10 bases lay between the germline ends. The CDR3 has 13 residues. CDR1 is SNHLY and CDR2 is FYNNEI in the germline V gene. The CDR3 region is CASSESGIYGYTF. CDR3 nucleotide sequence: TGTGCCAGCAGTGAGAGCGGGATATATGGCTACACCTTC. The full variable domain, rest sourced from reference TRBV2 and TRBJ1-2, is EPEVTQTPSHQVTQMGQEVILRCVPISNHLYFYWYRQILGQKVEFLVSFYNNEISEKSEIFDDQFSVERPDGSNFTLKIRSTKLEDSAMYFCASSESGIYGYTFGSGTRLTVV.

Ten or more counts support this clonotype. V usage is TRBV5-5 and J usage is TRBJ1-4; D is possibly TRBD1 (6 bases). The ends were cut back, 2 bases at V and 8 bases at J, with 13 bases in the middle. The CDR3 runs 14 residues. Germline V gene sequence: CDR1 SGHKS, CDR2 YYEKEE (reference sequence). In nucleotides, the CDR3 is TGTGCCAGCAGCTTTCGCAGGGGTGGGGAAAAACTGTTTTTT. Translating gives CASSFRRGGEKLFF.

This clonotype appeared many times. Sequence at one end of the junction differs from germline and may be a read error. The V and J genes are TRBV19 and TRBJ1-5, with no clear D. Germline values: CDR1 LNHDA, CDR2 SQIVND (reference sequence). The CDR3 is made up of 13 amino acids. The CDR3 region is CVSKYDSNQPQHF. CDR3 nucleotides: TGTGTCAGTAAGTACGATAGCAATCAGCCCCAGCATTTT. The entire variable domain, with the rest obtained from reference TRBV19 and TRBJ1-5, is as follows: DGGITQSPKYLFRKEGQNVTLSCEQNLNHDAMYWYRQDPGQGLRLIYYSQIVNDFQKGDIAEGYSVSREKKESFPLTVTSAQKNPTAFYLCVSKYDSNQPQHFGDGTRLSIL.

CDR3 protein: CASSLTTGGTEAFF. The CDR3 DNA follows: TGTGCCAGTAGTTTGACAACAGGGGGCACTGAAGCTTTCTTT. J is TRBJ1-1 and V is TRBV19; 8 nucleotides line up with TRBD1. CDR1 is LNHDA, CDR2 SQIVND, per germline (reference sequence). This CDR3 has 14 amino acids. Trimming at V came to 5 bases and at J to 4 bases, leaving 6 bases not matched to a gene.

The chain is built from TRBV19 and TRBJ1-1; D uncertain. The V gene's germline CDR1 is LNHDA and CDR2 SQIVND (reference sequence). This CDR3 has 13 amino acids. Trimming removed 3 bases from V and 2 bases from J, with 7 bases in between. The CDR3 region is CASSIKGNTEAFF. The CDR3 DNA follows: TGTGCCAGTAGTATCAAAGGCAACACTGAAGCTTTCTTT. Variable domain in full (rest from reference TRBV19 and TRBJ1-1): DGGITQSPKYLFRKEGQNVTLSCEQNLNHDAMYWYRQDPGQGLRLIYYSQIVNDFQKGDIAEGYSVSREKKESFPLTVTSAQKNPTAFYLCASSIKGNTEAFFGQGTRLTVV.

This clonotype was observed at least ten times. The CDR3 DNA sequence: TGTGCCAGTAAAGGGGACAGGGGCGTTAATCAGCCCCAGCATTTT. Encoded protein: CASKGDRGVNQPQHF. The chain uses TRBV19 and TRBJ1-5, with 10 nucleotides matching TRBD1. Germline V gene sequence: CDR1 LNHDA, CDR2 SQIVND (reference sequence). The CDR3 sequence is 15 residues long. V gave up 7 bases and J gave up 4 bases; unmatched junction bases: 7.

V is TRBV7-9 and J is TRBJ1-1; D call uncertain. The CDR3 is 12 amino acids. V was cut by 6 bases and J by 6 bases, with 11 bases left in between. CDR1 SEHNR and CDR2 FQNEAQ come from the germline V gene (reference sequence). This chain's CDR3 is CASSLTVPEAFF. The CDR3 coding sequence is TGTGCCAGCAGTTTGACTGTACCTGAAGCTTTCTTT.

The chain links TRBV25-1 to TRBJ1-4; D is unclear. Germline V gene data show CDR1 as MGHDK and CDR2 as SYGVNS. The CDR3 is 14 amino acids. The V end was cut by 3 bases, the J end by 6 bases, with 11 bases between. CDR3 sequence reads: CASSDQAYHEKLFF. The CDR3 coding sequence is TGTGCCAGCAGTGACCAAGCCTACCATGAAAAACTGTTTTTT. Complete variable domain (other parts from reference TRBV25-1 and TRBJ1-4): EADIYQTPRYLVIGTGKKITLECSQTMGHDKMYWYQQDPGMELHLIHYSYGVNSTEKGDLSSESTVSRIRTEHFPLTLESARPSHTSQYLCASSDQAYHEKLFFGSGTQLSVL.

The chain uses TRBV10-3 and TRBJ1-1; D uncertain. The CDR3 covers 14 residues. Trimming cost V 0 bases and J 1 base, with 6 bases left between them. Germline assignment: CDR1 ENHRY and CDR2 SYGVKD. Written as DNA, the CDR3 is TGTGCCATCAGTGAGTCCGGAGGGAACACTGAAGCTTTCTTT. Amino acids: CAISESGGNTEAFF.

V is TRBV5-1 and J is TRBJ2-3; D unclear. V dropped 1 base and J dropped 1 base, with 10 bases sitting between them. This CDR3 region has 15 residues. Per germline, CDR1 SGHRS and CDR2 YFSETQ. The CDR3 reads CASSLRSMGTDTQYF. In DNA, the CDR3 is TGCGCCAGCAGCTTGAGGAGTATGGGCACAGATACGCAGTATTTT. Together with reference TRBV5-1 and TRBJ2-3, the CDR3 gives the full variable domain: KAGVTQTPRYLIKTRGQQVTLSCSPISGHRSVSWYQQTPGQGLQFLFEYFSETQRNKGNFPGRFSGRQFSNSRSEMNVSTLELGDSALYLCASSLRSMGTDTQYFGPGTRLTVL.

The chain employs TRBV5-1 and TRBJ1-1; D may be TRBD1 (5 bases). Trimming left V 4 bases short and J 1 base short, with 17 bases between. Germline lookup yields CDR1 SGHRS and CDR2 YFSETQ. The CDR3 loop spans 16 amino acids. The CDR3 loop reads CASSGDRGARNTEAFF. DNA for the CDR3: TGCGCCAGCAGCGGGGACCGAGGGGCTAGGAACACTGAAGCTTTCTTT. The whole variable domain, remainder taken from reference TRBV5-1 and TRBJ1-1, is KAGVTQTPRYLIKTRGQQVTLSCSPISGHRSVSWYQQTPGQGLQFLFEYFSETQRNKGNFPGRFSGRQFSNSRSEMNVSTLELGDSALYLCASSGDRGARNTEAFFGQGTRLTVV.

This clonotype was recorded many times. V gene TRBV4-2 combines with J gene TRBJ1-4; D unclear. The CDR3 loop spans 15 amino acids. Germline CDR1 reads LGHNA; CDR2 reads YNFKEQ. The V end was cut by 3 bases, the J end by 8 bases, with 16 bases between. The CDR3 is CASSHPLAGWEKLFF. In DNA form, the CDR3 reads TGTGCCAGCAGCCATCCCCTGGCAGGTTGGGAAAAACTGTTTTTT.

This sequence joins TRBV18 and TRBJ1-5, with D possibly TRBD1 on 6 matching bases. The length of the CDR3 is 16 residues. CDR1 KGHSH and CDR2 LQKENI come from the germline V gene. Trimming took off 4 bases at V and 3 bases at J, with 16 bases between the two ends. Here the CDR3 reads CASSLQRGAFNQPQHF. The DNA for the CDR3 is TGTGCCAGCTCACTGCAGAGGGGGGCTTTCAATCAGCCCCAGCATTTT.

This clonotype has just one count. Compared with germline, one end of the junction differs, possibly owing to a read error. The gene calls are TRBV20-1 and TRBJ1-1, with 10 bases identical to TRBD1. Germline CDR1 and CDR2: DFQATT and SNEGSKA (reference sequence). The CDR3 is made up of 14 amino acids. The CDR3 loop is CSARAGQGKTEAFF. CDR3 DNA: TGCAGTGCCAGAGCGGGACAGGGGAAAACTGAAGCTTTCTTT.

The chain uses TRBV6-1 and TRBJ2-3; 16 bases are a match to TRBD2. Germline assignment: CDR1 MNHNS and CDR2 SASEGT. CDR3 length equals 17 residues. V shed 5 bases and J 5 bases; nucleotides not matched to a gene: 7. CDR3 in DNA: TGTGCCAGCAGTCCACCGGGACTAGCGGGGGGGCGAGATACGCAGTATTTT. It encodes CASSPPGLAGGRDTQYF.

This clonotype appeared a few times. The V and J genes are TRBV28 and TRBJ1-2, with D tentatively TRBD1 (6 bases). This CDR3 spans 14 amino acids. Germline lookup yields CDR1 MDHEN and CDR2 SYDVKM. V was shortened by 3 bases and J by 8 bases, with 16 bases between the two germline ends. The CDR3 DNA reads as TGTGCCAGCAGTTTCTCGGCAGGGGTGAAGGGCTACACCTTC. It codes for CASSFSAGVKGYTF.

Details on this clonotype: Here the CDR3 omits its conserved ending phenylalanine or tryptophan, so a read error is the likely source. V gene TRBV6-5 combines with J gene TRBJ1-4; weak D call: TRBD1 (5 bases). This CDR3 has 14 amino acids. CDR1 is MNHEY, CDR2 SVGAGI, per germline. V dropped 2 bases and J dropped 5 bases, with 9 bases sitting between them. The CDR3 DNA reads TGTGCCAGCAGTTACCGGGGCCAGAATGAAAAACTGTTTCTT. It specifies CASSYRGQNEKLFL.

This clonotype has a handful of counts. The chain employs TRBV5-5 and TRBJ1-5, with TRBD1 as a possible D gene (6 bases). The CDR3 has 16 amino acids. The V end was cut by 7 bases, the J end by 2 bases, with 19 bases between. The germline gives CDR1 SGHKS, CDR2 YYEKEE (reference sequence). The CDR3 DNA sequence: TGTGCCAGCGCCGCCGCCGGGGGGCAGGGCAATCAGCCCCAGCATTTT. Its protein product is CASAAAGGQGNQPQHF.